This is a list of T cell receptor beta chains from one sample in a study of cytomegalovirus exposure and HLA in healthy donors. Profiled with immunoSEQ multiplex PCR; TCRdb holds only in-frame clones, not every one. This sample has 130,000 or so clones, with 80% to 90% found just once. Sequenced: PBMCs. All receptors derive from a woman under 30 in good health and CMV-seropositive. Both conserved end residues are part of each CDR3. The D gene is left open where the match is weak. Not all rows give a size; the values are once, few, many and, for expanded clones, a class.

NA,NA,TRBJ2-3,TRBV15,TGTGCCACCAGCAGAGGGGCGGGTTCTAGCACAGATACGCAGTATTTT,CATSRGAGSSTDTQYF
TRBD1,NA,TRBJ2-7,TRBV6-6,TGTGCCAGCAGTACCGCTACAGGGGGGTTTAAGCAGTACTTC,CASSTATGGFKQYF
TRBD1,NA,TRBJ1-4,TRBV27,TGTGCCAGCAGTTTATCTAGGACAGGGGCTCAAAAACTGTTTTTT,CASSLSRTGAQKLFF
TRBD1,NA,TRBJ2-1,TRBV7-3,TGTGCCAGCAGCCTGACAGGGGGTGAGCAGTTCTTC,CASSLTGGEQFF
NA,NA,TRBJ2-1,TRBV6-6,TGTGCCACCAAACCGGGCGGTAGCAGGGATGAGCAGTTCTTC,CATKPGGSRDEQFF
NA,NA,TRBJ2-2,TRBV30,TGTGCCTGGAGTTCAGGGCAGGGGCGCGCCGGGGAGCTGTTTTTT,CAWSSGQGRAGELFF
NA,NA,TRBJ2-7,TRBV30,TGTGCCTGGAGTGTGGAGGGGGCAAGTAAGCAGTACTTC,CAWSVEGASKQYF
TRBD1,NA,TRBJ1-3,TRBV25-1,TGTGCCAGCAGTGAAAATCGACAGGGGGAGACTGGAAACACCATATATTTT,CASSENRQGETGNTIYF
NA,NA,TRBJ1-4,TRBV9,TGTGCCAGCAGCAGGCGGGGGACAACTAATGAAAAACTGTTTTTT,CASSRRGTTNEKLFF
NA,NA,TRBJ2-5,TRBV29-1,TGCAGCGTTCTTGAGGCGAGGGAGACCCAGTACTTC,CSVLEARETQYF
NA,NA,TRBJ1-1,TRBV7-2,TGTGCCAGCAGCATCAGACAGGCTGTCGCTGAAGCTTTCTTT,CASSIRQAVAEAFF
TRBD1,NA,TRBJ1-4,TRBV10-3,TGTGCCATCAGTGCTGCCGGGACAGGGGGGGGTGAAAAACTGTTTTTT,CAISAAGTGGGEKLFF
TRBD1,few,TRBJ1-1,TRBV10-3,TGTGCCATCAGTGGACAGGGGAACACTGAAGCTTTCTTT,CAISGQGNTEAFF
NA,NA,TRBJ2-5,TRBV5-4,TGTGCCAGCAGCTCTAGTTTAGAGACCCAGTACTTC,CASSSSLETQYF
NA,NA,TRBJ1-2,TRBV2,TGTGCCAGCAGTGAAAGCGTTGGCTACACCTTC,CASSESVGYTF
TRBD1,NA,TRBJ1-1,TRBV19,TGTGCCAGTAGCCACTATCAGACAGGGGGTATGAACACTGAAGCTTTCTTT,CASSHYQTGGMNTEAFF
TRBD2,NA,TRBJ2-3,TRBV6-4,TGTGCCAGCAGTGACTGGGGGGGATCAGATACGCAGTATTTT,CASSDWGGSDTQYF
TRBD1,NA,TRBJ2-2,TRBV7-9,TGTGCCAGCAGCCGCCCGGGACAGGGGGCAGGCGGGGAGCTGTTTTTT,CASSRPGQGAGGELFF
TRBD1,few,TRBJ2-1,TRBV6-5,TGTGCCAGCAGCCGGGACAGGTGGAATGAGCAGTTCTTC,CASSRDRWNEQFF
NA,NA,TRBJ2-7,TRBV28,TGTGCCAGCCAGTTTACAGGGTTTGCCTACGAGCAGTACTTC,CASQFTGFAYEQYF
TRBD1,NA,TRBJ2-1,TRBV5-1,TGCGCCAGCAGCCAAGAGGGACAGGAAGCCTACAATGAGCAGTTCTTC,CASSQEGQEAYNEQFF
NA,NA,TRBJ1-4,TRBV27,TGTGCCAGCAGTGCACAGGGTCTTTATGGTGAAAAACTGTTTTTT,CASSAQGLYGEKLFF
NA,NA,TRBJ2-4,TRBV4-1,TGCGCCAGCAGCCAAATTGGCCTAGCCAAAAACATTCAGTACTTC,CASSQIGLAKNIQYF
TRBD2,NA,TRBJ2-5,TRBV7-2,TGTGCCAGCAGCCCCAGTGTAGGGACTAGCCAAGAGACCCAGTACTTC,CASSPSVGTSQETQYF
NA,NA,TRBJ2-7,TRBV7-9,TGTGCCAGTACGTTAGGGGCGAGCGAGCAGTACTTC,CASTLGASEQYF
TRBD1,NA,TRBJ2-5,TRBV2,TGTGCCAGCAGCCGGGACAGGGGGCTCGGGGAGACCCAGTACTTC,CASSRDRGLGETQYF
NA,NA,TRBJ1-6,TRBV2,TGTGCCAGCAATTTCAAGGAGTCTAATTCACCCCTCCACTTT,CASNFKESNSPLHF
TRBD1,NA,TRBJ2-7,TRBV6-5,TGTGCCAGCAGTTCGACAGGGGGGACTTACGAGCAGTACTTC,CASSSTGGTYEQYF
NA,once,TRBJ1-1,TRBV28,TGTGCCAGCAGCCGGGTCCAGGGGACTGAAGCTTTCTTT,CASSRVQGTEAFF
TRBD1,NA,TRBJ2-7,TRBV7-9,TGTTCCAGCAGCCTAGGGGGCCTCTACGAGCAGTACTTC,CSSSLGGLYEQYF
TRBD2,NA,TRBJ2-1,TRBV18,TGTGCCAGCTCACCACGGACTAGCGGGGGGGCCGGGGGAGACAATGAGCAGTTCTTC,CASSPRTSGGAGGDNEQFF
NA,NA,TRBJ2-2,TRBV2,TGTGCCAGCACTCCGGGGTCCGGGGAGCTGTTTTTT,CASTPGSGELFF
NA,NA,TRBJ2-7,TRBV6-5,TGTGCCATCCGTAGCGAAATGAGCTCCTACGAGCAGTACTTC,CAIRSEMSSYEQYF
TRBD1,NA,TRBJ2-5,TRBV28,TGTGCCAGCAGAGAGGGACAGGGGGACCAAGAGACCCAGTACTTC,CASREGQGDQETQYF
NA,NA,TRBJ2-2,TRBV7-6,TGTGCCAGCAGCCCCGGGACACTGAACACCGGGGAGCTGTTTTTT,CASSPGTLNTGELFF
TRBD1,NA,TRBJ2-4,TRBV30,TGTGCCTGGAGTGTACGTAGGGGGCCGGGAAACATTCAGTACTTC,CAWSVRRGPGNIQYF
TRBD1,NA,TRBJ1-6,TRBV2,TGTGCCAGCAGGTCCGGGACAGGGGCTTCACCCCTCCACTTT,CASRSGTGASPLHF
TRBD2,NA,TRBJ2-7,TRBV7-6,TGTGCCAGCAGTCCCCGACTAGCGGGGAGCTCCTACGAGCAGTACTTC,CASSPRLAGSSYEQYF
TRBD1,NA,TRBJ1-2,TRBV18,TGTGCCAGCTCATCCGGACAGGGGGTCGGAGGCTACACCTTC,CASSSGQGVGGYTF
TRBD2,NA,TRBJ2-2,TRBV6-4,TGTGCCAGCAGTGACTCTGCGGGGGAAACCGGGGAGCTGTTTTTT,CASSDSAGETGELFF
TRBD1,NA,TRBJ1-2,TRBV29-1,TGCAGCGTCGTCACAGGGGGCAATGGCTACACCTTC,CSVVTGGNGYTF
NA,NA,TRBJ2-5,TRBV5-4,TGTGCCAGCAGGATAGGTGAGGGCCAAGAGACCCAGTACTTC,CASRIGEGQETQYF
TRBD1,NA,TRBJ2-2,TRBV5-1,TGCGCCAGCAGCTTGGTTGCCCCGACAGGGGGCTGGACCGGGGAGCTGTTTTTT,CASSLVAPTGGWTGELFF
TRBD1,NA,TRBJ1-5,TRBV9,TGTGCCAGCAGCGGCGGGACAGGGGGCGGTCAGCCCCAGCATTTT,CASSGGTGGGQPQHF
NA,NA,TRBJ1-2,TRBV11-2,TGTGCCAGCAGGGAATTGCTGCGGGGGGATCGGTATGGCTACACCTTC,CASRELLRGDRYGYTF
TRBD1,NA,TRBJ1-3,TRBV7-3,TGTGCCAGCAGCCAAACCGGGACAGACGGAAACACCATATATTTT,CASSQTGTDGNTIYF
TRBD1,NA,TRBJ1-1,TRBV6-5,TGTGCCAGCAGTTACGCCAGGGGGCGGAAAACTGAAGCTTTCTTT,CASSYARGRKTEAFF
TRBD2,NA,TRBJ2-7,TRBV10-1,TGCGCCAGCAGTGAGATCGGGGGGAACTCCTACGAGCAGTACTTC,CASSEIGGNSYEQYF
TRBD1,NA,TRBJ1-1,TRBV30,TGTGCCTGCGACGAGACAGGGGAAACTGAAGCTTTCTTT,CACDETGETEAFF
NA,NA,TRBJ2-5,TRBV6-5,TGTGCCAGCAGTTACCGGGAACAATCTCCCAGTGAGACCCAGTACTTC,CASSYREQSPSETQYF
TRBD2,NA,TRBJ2-3,TRBV11-2,TGTGCCAGCAGCTCCCCGGGAGCGGGGGCCTCGATGGATACGCAGTATTTT,CASSSPGAGASMDTQYF
TRBD2,NA,TRBJ2-2,TRBV25-1,TGTGCCAGCAGTTTGCCCGCGGGGGGGCCGAACACCGGGGAGCTGTTTTTT,CASSLPAGGPNTGELFF
NA,NA,TRBJ1-2,TRBV6-1,TGTGCCAGCAGTGAAGTATATAGGACAGTGGATGGCTACACCTTC,CASSEVYRTVDGYTF
TRBD2,once,TRBJ2-5,TRBV6-1,TGTGCCACCTTAGCGGGGCCGTACCAAGAGACCCAGTACTTC,CATLAGPYQETQYF